The rows below give T cell receptor beta chains drawn from one sample of a study of OX40 agonist ivuxolimab in advanced cancers. Libraries were prepared by immunoSEQ multiplex PCR; TCRdb keeps only in-frame clonotypes and omits some of them. Of 50,000 or so clones listed, approximately 88% are singletons. Here the sequenced sample was CD4+ or CD8+ T cells sorted from blood, taken in a trial of the OX40 agonist ivuxolimab. The receptors stem from an adult with an advanced solid tumor such as melanoma, head and neck, liver or kidney cancer. Each CDR3 is given with its conserved first and last residue. A D gene is named only where the DNA matches it firmly. Clone sizes are given selectively: once, few, many, or a class where the clone is expanded.

j_gene	v_gene	d_gene	abundance	CDR3aa	CDR3nt
TRBJ2-1	TRBV19	TRBD1	-	CASSRTGDFNEQFF	TGTGCCAGTAGTAGGACAGGGGATTTCAATGAGCAGTTCTTC
TRBJ2-7	TRBV5-4	TRBD2	-	CASSSGTSGRRGEQYF	TGTGCCAGCAGCTCGGGGACTAGCGGACGTCGGGGCGAGCAGTACTTC
TRBJ1-5	TRBV28	-	-	CASREFGNQPQHF	TGTGCCAGCAGGGAATTCGGGAATCAGCCCCAGCATTTT
TRBJ2-3	TRBV5-4	-	once	CASRSDRNSGDTQYF	TGTGCCAGCAGATCCGACAGGAATTCGGGAGATACGCAGTATTTT
TRBJ2-3	TRBV6-5	TRBD1	once	CASSYTGDLRNTQYF	TGTGCCAGCAGTTACACAGGGGACCTCAGGAATACGCAGTATTTT
TRBJ1-2	TRBV7-9	TRBD1	-	CASSQGGRPYGYTF	TGTGCCAGCAGCCAGGGGGGACGGCCTTATGGCTACACCTTC
TRBJ2-5	TRBV18	-	-	CASSPYGGDLQETQYF	TGTGCCAGCTCACCCTATGGAGGAGATCTCCAAGAGACCCAGTACTTC
TRBJ1-5	TRBV19	-	few	CASSISRDLGPQHF	TGTGCCAGTAGTATATCTCGAGATCTTGGGCCCCAGCATTTT
TRBJ2-3	TRBV5-1	-	few	CASSLDGGRTDTQYF	TGCGCCAGCAGCTTGGATGGGGGCCGCACAGATACGCAGTATTTT
TRBJ1-1	TRBV6-1	-	once	CASTWGPVNTEAFF	TGTGCCAGCACCTGGGGCCCGGTGAACACTGAAGCTTTCTTT
TRBJ2-5	TRBV7-6	-	-	CASSFGLGETQYF	TGTGCCAGCAGCTTCGGTTTAGGAGAGACCCAGTACTTC
TRBJ2-1	TRBV7-3	-	-	CASSLGGGNNNEQFF	TGTGCCAGCAGCTTAGGGGGCGGGAATAACAATGAGCAGTTCTTC
TRBJ2-2	TRBV10-3	-	-	CAIRGGTGELFF	TGTGCCATCAGGGGGGGCACCGGGGAGCTGTTTTTT
TRBJ2-1	TRBV6-1	TRBD1	-	CASSEIRTGGSEQFF	TGTGCCAGCAGTGAAATCAGGACAGGGGGGAGTGAGCAGTTCTTC
TRBJ1-1	TRBV7-9	TRBD1	-	CASNRQGDTEAFF	TGTGCCAGCAACCGACAGGGGGACACTGAAGCTTTCTTT
TRBJ2-5	TRBV12-5	TRBD1	-	CASLLQGAETQYF	TGTGCTAGCCTGCTGCAGGGGGCCGAGACCCAGTACTTC
TRBJ2-2	TRBV13	TRBD1	-	CASSLGDRVLTGELFF	TGTGCCAGCAGCTTAGGGGACAGGGTGCTCACCGGGGAGCTGTTTTTT
TRBJ1-1	TRBV7-9	-	-	CASSTDIGFGFAFF	TGTGCCAGCAGCACGGACATAGGCTTTGGGTTCGCTTTCTTT